The clone carrying this T cell receptor beta chain was recorded at least ten times. As yet, its antigen is unknown. The CDR3 runs to 15 residues. J was trimmed by 4 bases and V by 6 bases; bases with no gene match: 2. Germline-derived CDR1 and CDR2 are MNHEY and SMNVEV (reference sequence). TCRdb re-analysed the 5' RACE reads in MiXCR, keeping a single row per CDR3 protein. The data hold 150,000 or so distinct CDR3 sequences, with around 3.6% observed a single time. These data are taken from a study of identical twins. The study's findings and limits: Not following the same donors, the study drew its conclusions from cross-sectional statistical analysis.

Source material: memory T cells sorted from blood. The chain joins TRBV27 to TRBJ2-6, with 11 bases that match TRBD1. The origin of this receptor is a man aged 18 to 29 in good health. DNA for the CDR3: TGTGCCAGCAGAGGGACAGGGGGGGGGGCCAACGTCCTGACTTTC. It translates to CASRGTGGGANVLTF.